This T cell receptor (beta chain) came from a study of CD4 T cells in relation to SARS-CoV-2 and coronaviruses. General study findings and limits: SARS-CoV-2-driven expansion was significantly weaker in crossreactive than monoreactive clones. Pre-pandemic and post-infection samples never came from the same donor.

CDR3 size: 14 residues. CDR1 is LNHDA and CDR2 is SQIVND in the germline V gene (reference sequence). Trimming left V 5 bases short and J 7 bases short, with 15 bases between. Before the COVID-19 pandemic, during about 2010-2019, CD4+ T cells were taken from unexposed donors. As regards this clone: The antigen remains undetermined.

This table comes from immunoSEQ multiplex PCR, and its TCRdb copy is limited to in-frame clones, with some not included. The repertoire consists of about 68,000 clones, with 85% to 95% occurring once and the leading ten covering approximately 0.21%. The chain employs TRBV19 and TRBJ2-4; possible D gene TRBD2, 5 bases. The clonotype was recovered from a human donor in good health. Sequenced input: naive CD4+ T cells from PBMCs. Specified subset: naive CD4+ T cells isolated by negative enrichment. The CDR3, as DNA: TGTGCCAGTAGTTCCTCCCCCGGGAATAACATTCAGTACTTC. This sequence encodes CASSSSPGNNIQYF.